Below, one TCR beta chain is given with its context. Antigen: not known. TCRdb ran MiXCR on the 5' RACE reads and lists one entry per CDR3 protein. This table has about 50,000 distinct CDR3 sequences, around 12% appearing once. V gave up 5 bases and J gave up 3 bases, with 11 bases separating them. The germline V gene encodes CDR1 MNHEY and CDR2 SVGEGT. This CDR3 is built from 15 residues. These data come from a study of T-cell memory formation after mild COVID-19. Study in general: TCR clusters largely stayed donor specific. General study results and limits: Pre-infection memory contained some responding clones, which suggested that cross-reactive memory had joined.

The V call is TRBV6-2 or TRBV6-3, the J call TRBJ2-6; D is unclear. The specimen sequenced was PBMCs or a T cell subset sorted from them (not recorded which). This sequence originates from a man between 18 and 35 years old who had mild COVID-19 (a few samples of this study predate the infection). Cell type and time point are not known. The CDR3 DNA sequence: TGTGCCAGCAGTGATAGGAGAGGTGGGGCCAACGTCCTGACTTTC. Its protein product is CASSDRRGGANVLTF.